This TCR beta chain was identified during a study of neurological immune-mediated disorders (dated by TCRdb to between 2017 and 2020). Describing the broader study: Among the approximately 35 multiple sclerosis patients, relapsing-remitting MS accounted for some 30 and secondary progressive MS accounted for 3. Of the roughly 70 subjects in the cohort, about 14 were HAM/TSP patients, around 34 were multiple sclerosis patients, and approximately 20 were healthy controls. Peripheral blood TCR-beta repertoires from HTLV-I-associated myelopathy (HAM/TSP) patients, multiple sclerosis patients and healthy controls were compared by UMI-based sequencing. The approximately 110 TCR-beta libraries included longitudinal samples, technical triplicates and paired sorted CD4+ and CD8+ T-cell subsets alongside PBMC samples.

Broader findings and caveats from the paper: The highest TCR clonal expansion was observed in HAM/TSP patients, whereas the lowest was observed in MS patients, even when compared with healthy controls. Repertoires from 18 of 34 MS patients were grouped by phylogenetic analysis into a cluster of related CDR3 sequences, suggesting a possible repertoire-level signature. Across subjects, expanded clones never shared an identical CDR3 amino acid sequence, which suggests that the TCR-beta repertoires in every group were private. The MS cluster showed no association with clinical or MRI features, and the authors stated that larger cohorts are needed.

The CDR3, from cysteine to phenylalanine, totals 12 residues. The kept DNA is CDR3 alone, 36 bases in frame from the first base. The V end gives up 5 bases and the J end 7 bases, leaving 2 bases in the junction not matched to a gene. Via the germline V gene (reference sequence), CDR1 is SEHNR and CDR2 FQNEAQ. This clonotype was counted ten times or more. It has no known antigen specificity. The record has no base qualities; no much larger clone is one base away. To synthesize cDNA, template-switch 5'RACE was performed with a primer carrying a 10-nucleotide random unique molecular identifier so that each TCR transcript was tagged. Each sequencing run produced over 200 million TCR-beta sequences covering 15-18 subjects. The RNeasy kit was used for extraction of total RNA. Using the KAPA Real-time Library Amplification kit, TCR-beta VDJ regions were amplified with primers for the TCR constant region and the 5'RACE anchor. A first PCR added sample indexes and Illumina adaptors, after which a second PCR increased the library yield. The roughly 650 bp TCR product was size-selected on a 2% E-gel SizeSelection system after Ampure bead purification. Before pooling, library quality was assessed on a Bioanalyzer, concentration was determined with Qubit, and library quantification was performed with the Kapa Library Quantification kit. An Illumina HiSeq 2500 was used to sequence the libraries paired-end at 2 x 150 bp. To increase sequence diversity, about 25-31% phiX was spiked into each library pool. The original pipeline was this. The UMI-based MiGEC pipeline processed quality-filtered reads and removed over 80% of raw TCR sequences during error correction. VDJ genes were aligned to IMGT germline references, and each clonotype was defined by a unique CDR3 amino acid sequence together with V-J genes. VDJtools evaluated clonal expansion, Shannon diversity and CDR3 relatedness (CalcPairwiseDistances, ClusterSamples); CLCbio workbench built phylogenetic trees. Expanded clones were defined as having at least 8 unique UMIs, based on coefficient-of-variation modelling across technical triplicates. TCRdb reprocessing: public reads trimmed at Q25 with fastp, clones called with MiXCR, in-frame beta chains kept. Rows merge per CDR3 protein into single entries with the most common DNA and genes. TCRdb assigned the V and J calls; the authors' analysis was not used. This sample has approximately 46,000 distinct CDR3 sequences in its table, and approximately 2.8% of those were observed once. Of the sample, more than 13% falls within the top ten clones.

Unsorted PBMC libraries were generated from 2 million PBMCs stored in RNAlater at -80 °C until RNA extraction. Multiple sclerosis patients were enrolled in a US clinical protocol under which disease progression was evaluated by magnetic resonance imaging. Peripheral blood was subjected to Ficoll-Hypaque density gradient centrifugation to isolate PBMCs, which were then cryopreserved in liquid nitrogen. This clonotype was sampled from a woman aged 45-59 years with multiple sclerosis. The source material was PBMCs. Recombination joined TRBV7-9 with TRBJ2-1; 7 bases in between match TRBD2. The DNA sequence follows: TGTGCCAGCAGCCAAGCGGGGAATGAGCAGTTCTTC. Its translation reads: CASSQAGNEQFF. Extended through the reference TRBV7-9 and TRBJ2-1 proteins, this CDR3 yields the full variable domain: DTGVSQNPRHKITKRGQNVTFRCDPISEHNRLYWYRQTLGQGPEFLTYFQNEAQLEKSRLLSDRFSAERPKGSFSTLEIQRTEQGDSAMYLCASSQAGNEQFFGPGTRLTVL.